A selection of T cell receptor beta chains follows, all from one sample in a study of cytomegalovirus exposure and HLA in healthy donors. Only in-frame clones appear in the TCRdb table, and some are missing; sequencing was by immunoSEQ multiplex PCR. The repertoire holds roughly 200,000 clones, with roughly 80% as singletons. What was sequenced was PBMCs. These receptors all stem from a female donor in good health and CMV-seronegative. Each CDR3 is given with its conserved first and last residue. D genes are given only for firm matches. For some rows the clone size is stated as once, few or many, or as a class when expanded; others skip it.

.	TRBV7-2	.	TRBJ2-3	CASSSWTPGADTQYF	TGTGCCAGCAGCTCATGGACTCCTGGCGCAGATACGCAGTATTTT
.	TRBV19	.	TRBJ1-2	CASSIPGRGRGYGYTF	TGTGCCAGTAGTATCCCCGGCAGGGGACGAGGCTATGGCTACACCTTC
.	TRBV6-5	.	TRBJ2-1	CASSYSRQGPHEQFF	TGTGCCAGCAGTTACTCCCGGCAGGGGCCACATGAGCAGTTCTTC
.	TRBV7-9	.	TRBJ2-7	CASSLGQRADEQYF	TGTGCCAGCAGCTTAGGACAGCGAGCCGACGAGCAGTACTTC
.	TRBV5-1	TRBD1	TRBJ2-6	CASSFRDRVSGANVLTF	TGCGCCAGCAGCTTTCGGGACAGGGTTTCTGGGGCCAACGTCCTGACTTTC
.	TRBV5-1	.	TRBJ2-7	CASRCEQYF	TGCGCCAGCAGATGCGAGCAGTACTTC
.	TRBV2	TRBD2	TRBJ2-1	CASSELSWGLAGDNEQFF	TGTGCCAGCAGTGAACTGTCGTGGGGACTAGCGGGGGACAATGAGCAGTTCTTC
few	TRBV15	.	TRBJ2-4	CATSRGRGGENIQYF	TGTGCCACCAGCAGAGGGAGGGGGGGGGAAAACATTCAGTACTTC
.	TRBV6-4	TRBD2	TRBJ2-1	CASSEGLAGYNEQFF	TGTGCCAGCAGTGAGGGACTAGCGGGTTACAATGAGCAGTTCTTC
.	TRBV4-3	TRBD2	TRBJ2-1	CASSPRLAGGLYNEQFF	TGCGCCAGCAGCCCACGACTAGCGGGGGGACTATACAATGAGCAGTTCTTC
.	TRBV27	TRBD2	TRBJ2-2	CASTGLAGGTTGELFF	TGTGCCAGCACCGGACTAGCGGGCGGAACCACCGGGGAGCTGTTTTTT
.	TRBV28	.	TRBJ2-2	CATSTGELFF	TGTGCCACTTCCACCGGGGAGCTGTTTTTT
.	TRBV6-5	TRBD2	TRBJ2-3	CASSRSLAEADTQYF	TGTGCCAGCAGCCGCTCTCTAGCGGAAGCAGATACGCAGTATTTT
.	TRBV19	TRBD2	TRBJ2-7	CASSLREGSYEQYF	TGTGCCAGTAGTCTCAGGGAGGGCTCCTACGAGCAGTACTTC
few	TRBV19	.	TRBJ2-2	CASSEVRGTGELFF	TGTGCCAGTTCCGAAGTCAGGGGCACCGGGGAGCTGTTTTTT
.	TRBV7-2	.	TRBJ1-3	CASSLQGSGNTIYF	TGTGCCAGCAGCTTACAGGGATCTGGAAACACCATATATTTT
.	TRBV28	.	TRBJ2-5	CASSPSPGRTTQETQYF	TGTGCCAGCAGTCCATCTCCGGGGAGAACCACCCAAGAGACCCAGTACTTC
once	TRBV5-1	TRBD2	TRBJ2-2	CASSRGTSGYTGELFF	TGCGCCAGCAGCCGCGGGACTAGCGGATACACCGGGGAGCTGTTTTTT
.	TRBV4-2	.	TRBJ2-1	CASSQGTGLTSYNEQFF	TGTGCCAGCAGCCAAGGCACGGGACTGACCTCCTACAATGAGCAGTTCTTC
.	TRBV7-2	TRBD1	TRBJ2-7	CASSQYTGGEGEQYF	TGTGCCAGCAGCCAATATACAGGGGGCGAGGGTGAGCAGTACTTC
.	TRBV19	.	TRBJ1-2	CASSPQEFDYGYTF	TGTGCCAGTAGTCCCCAGGAATTCGACTATGGCTACACCTTC
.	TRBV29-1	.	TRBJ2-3	CSVEGGRGTDTQYF	TGCAGCGTTGAAGGGGGGCGGGGCACAGATACGCAGTATTTT
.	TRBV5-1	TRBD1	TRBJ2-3	CASSLKGLGQGTDTQYF	TGCGCCAGCAGCTTGAAAGGATTAGGACAGGGCACAGATACGCAGTATTTT
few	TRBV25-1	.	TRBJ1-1	CASTVTGLAEAFF	TGTGCCAGCACCGTGACGGGACTGGCTGAAGCTTTCTTT
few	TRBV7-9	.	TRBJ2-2	CASSEDTLTGELFF	TGTGCCAGCAGCGAGGACACGTTAACCGGGGAGCTGTTTTTT